Below, 5 T cell receptor beta chains from the same sample are listed, as sequenced in a study of shared clonotypes between healthy human individuals. Using immunoSEQ multiplex PCR, the repertoire was profiled, and TCRdb retains in-frame clones only, with some absent. The sample has about 2 million clones, 85% to 95% seen once; the top ten hold more than 0.1%. The sample was naive CD4+ T cells sorted from blood. As to subset: CD45RA+ positively selected. The receptors originated from a man between 18 and 35 years old in good health.

The CDR3 here is CASSLVAEDLAKNIQYF. Written as DNA, the CDR3 is TGCGCCAGCAGCTTGGTGGCGGAAGACTTAGCCAAAAACATTCAGTACTTC. V usage is TRBV5-1 and J usage is TRBJ2-4; D gene unclear. Trimming removed 0 bases at V and 0 bases at J, with 13 bases between. Germline V CDR1 and CDR2: SGHRS, YFSETQ. There are 17 residues in the CDR3. The whole variable domain, filled in from reference TRBV5-1 and TRBJ2-4, reads KAGVTQTPRYLIKTRGQQVTLSCSPISGHRSVSWYQQTPGQGLQFLFEYFSETQRNKGNFPGRFSGRQFSNSRSEMNVSTLELGDSALYLCASSLVAEDLAKNIQYFGAGTRLSVL.

This chain links TRBV28 with TRBJ2-3, with a possible D match to TRBD1 (6 bases). The CDR3 loop spans 18 amino acids. Germline CDR1 is MDHEN and CDR2 is SYDVKM. Between the trimmed V and J ends, which lost 5 bases and 2 bases, there was a span of 23 bases. CDR3 bases: TGTGCCAGCAGTCGGGCAGGGACGACGGGACACAACACAGATACGCAGTATTTT. Its protein is CASSRAGTTGHNTDTQYF. Combining the CDR3 with reference TRBV28 and TRBJ2-3 gives the whole variable domain DVKVTQSSRYLVKRTGEKVFLECVQDMDHENMFWYRQDPGLGLRLIYFSYDVKMKEKGDIPEGYSVSREKKERFSLILESASTNQTSMYLCASSRAGTTGHNTDTQYFGPGTRLTVL.

This chain uses TRBV6-1 with TRBJ1-1, with no clear D. The CDR3 runs 13 residues. Germline assignment: CDR1 MNHNS and CDR2 SASEGT. The V end was cut by 6 bases, the J end by 1 base, with 9 bases between. The CDR3 nucleotides read TGTGCCAGCAGCATACGACAGAACACTGAAGCTTTCTTT. It specifies CASSIRQNTEAFF.

V is TRBV2 and J is TRBJ1-5, with TRBD1 as a possible D gene (5 bases). The CDR3 has 14 residues. V was pared by 7 bases and J by 0 bases, with 10 bases between. CDR1 and CDR2 (germline): SNHLY, FYNNEI. CDR3 protein: CASNPGYSNQPQHF. DNA of the CDR3: TGTGCCAGCAATCCAGGGTATAGCAATCAGCCCCAGCATTTT.

The chain recombines TRBV9 with TRBJ1-3; 9 nucleotides agree with TRBD1. Germline V lookup: CDR1 SGDLS, CDR2 YYNGEE. The CDR3 spans 19 residues. With V trimmed by 4 bases and J by 0 bases, 14 bases remained unmatched. The CDR3 is CASSPRDRERGVSGNTIYF. CDR3 nucleotide sequence: TGTGCCAGCAGCCCAAGGGACAGGGAGAGAGGCGTCTCTGGAAACACCATATATTTT.